This record looks at one T cell receptor beta chain sequence and its context. Clones were sequenced by immunoSEQ multiplex PCR, and TCRdb holds only the in-frame ones, with some missing. The sample comprises approximately 36,000 clones, about two thirds of which are singletons, and over 9.5% rests with the top ten. The sample belongs to a study of blood T cell repertoires in COVID-19. Turning to the study itself: Acute-phase and convalescent COVID-19 samples originated in the United States, Italy and Spain.

Germline lookup yields CDR1 KGHSH and CDR2 LQKENI. Losses at the gene ends were 4 bases for V and 4 bases for J; bases not matched to a gene: 11. This CDR3 has 16 amino acids. This TCR was recovered from a man between 70 and 80 years old with COVID-19, enrolled during active disease. The chain is built from TRBV18 and TRBJ1-1, with 8 bases fitting TRBD1. Input material: peripheral blood. CDR3 DNA sequence: TGTGCCAGCTCACGGGTGTCAGGGGGCGCATTCACTGAAGCTTTCTTT. Encoded protein: CASSRVSGGAFTEAFF.